These T cell receptor beta chains were read from a single sample in a study of a mutant IDH1 vaccine in newly diagnosed glioma. Produced via immunoSEQ multiplex PCR; TCRdb's table is partial and in-frame only. The sample includes some 38,000 clones, 60% to 80% of them seen just once. Sample: PBMCs, taken from a glioma patient treated with radiotherapy, temozolomide or both. The receptors were gathered from a man aged 40-55 years with glioma. Some clones in this sample may be carry-over from other donors' samples. The CDR3 runs from the conserved cysteine through the conserved F or W. D genes are given only for firm matches. Clone size, where shown, is once, few, many, or a class for clones that have expanded.

-	TRBV5-1	TRBJ2-3	-	CASSLDSTDTQYF	TGCGCCAGCAGCTTGGACAGCACAGATACGCAGTATTTT
-	TRBV5-8	TRBJ1-6	-	CASSLGQIYNSPLHF	TGTGCCAGCAGCTTGGGACAGATCTATAATTCACCCCTCCACTTT
-	TRBV7-3	TRBJ2-6	-	CASSRQDSGANVLTF	TGTGCCAGCAGTCGACAGGACTCTGGGGCCAACGTCCTGACTTTC
-	TRBV19	TRBJ1-5	TRBD1	CASSRANRGDQPQHF	TGTGCCAGTAGTCGGGCAAACAGGGGGGATCAGCCCCAGCATTTT
-	TRBV5-6	TRBJ1-5	-	CASSWGWGAKSNQPQHF	TGTGCCAGCAGCTGGGGCTGGGGGGCGAAGAGCAATCAGCCCCAGCATTTT
-	TRBV23-1	TRBJ1-2	-	CASPWAWLGGGYTF	TGCGCCAGCCCGTGGGCGTGGCTGGGAGGTGGCTACACCTTC
-	TRBV30	TRBJ2-5	-	CAWSARGGKTQYF	TGTGCCTGGAGTGCCCGTGGTGGGAAGACCCAGTACTTC
-	TRBV5-1	TRBJ1-1	-	CASSSDRGGSGNTEAFF	TGCGCCAGCAGCTCCGATAGGGGAGGGAGTGGGAACACTGAAGCTTTCTTT
-	TRBV27	TRBJ1-5	-	CASSLSLGNQPQHF	TGTGCCAGCAGTTTATCTTTGGGGAATCAGCCCCAGCATTTT
few	TRBV6-5	TRBJ1-1	-	CASRYEGGYTEAFF	TGTGCCAGCAGGTACGAAGGGGGGTACACTGAAGCTTTCTTT
-	TRBV5-1	TRBJ2-1	-	CASSLAGRYNEQFF	TGCGCCAGCAGCTTGGCAGGGCGCTACAATGAGCAGTTCTTC
-	TRBV6-5	TRBJ1-5	TRBD1	CASSYNRGFNQPQHF	TGTGCCAGCAGTTACAACAGGGGGTTCAATCAGCCCCAGCATTTT
-	TRBV10-2	TRBJ1-1	-	CASMGSNTEAFF	TGCGCCAGCATGGGCAGTAACACTGAAGCTTTCTTT
-	TRBV6-5	TRBJ1-6	-	CASSYEGGQSPLHF	TGTGCCAGCAGTTACGAAGGGGGTCAATCACCCCTCCACTTT
-	TRBV11-2	TRBJ1-5	-	CASSSTGGIGSRQPQHF	TGTGCCAGCAGCTCAACCGGGGGAATAGGGTCCCGTCAGCCCCAGCATTTT
-	TRBV19	TRBJ1-2	-	CASSKGENYGYTF	TGTGCCAGTAGTAAGGGGGAAAACTATGGCTACACCTTC
-	TRBV10-2	TRBJ1-1	TRBD1	CASSGDRGVTEAFF	TGCGCCAGCAGTGGCGACAGGGGAGTCACTGAAGCTTTCTTT
-	TRBV7-2	TRBJ1-4	TRBD1	CASSLNAGGDEKLFF	TGTGCCAGCAGCTTAAACGCAGGGGGAGATGAAAAACTGTTTTTT
-	TRBV27	TRBJ2-1	-	CASRLGISYNEQFF	TGTGCCAGCAGGCTTGGCATATCCTACAATGAGCAGTTCTTC
-	TRBV5-1	TRBJ1-2	TRBD1	CASSGLQGTHNYGYTF	TGCGCCAGCAGCGGATTACAGGGGACACACAACTATGGCTACACCTTC
-	TRBV30	TRBJ2-7	-	CAWTLGAEQHF	TGTGCCTGGACCCTGGGGGCAGAGCAGCACTTC
-	TRBV30	TRBJ1-6	-	CAWSAGLSYNSPLHF	TGTGCCTGGAGTGCAGGCCTCTCCTATAATTCACCCCTCCACTTT